A selection of T cell receptor beta chains follows, all from one sample in a study of blood T cell repertoires in COVID-19. Using immunoSEQ multiplex PCR, the repertoire was profiled, and TCRdb retains in-frame clones only, with some absent. Counted here are more than 120,000 clones, about 91% occurring once; the ten biggest clones make up roughly 1%. Sequences were obtained from peripheral blood. The origin of the receptors is a woman in her fifties or sixties with acute or convalescent COVID-19. Both conserved end residues are part of each CDR3. Each record gives: J gene, D gene, V gene, CDR3 protein, CDR3 DNA. The D gene is left open where the match is weak.

J: TRBJ2-7; D: .; V: TRBV14; CDR3: CASRGNPGEQYF; DNA: TGTGCCAGCAGGGGCAACCCGGGGGAGCAGTACTTC
J: TRBJ1-5; D: TRBD1; V: TRBV6-2/TRBV6-3; CDR3: CASSYFDRGTGQPQHF; DNA: TGTGCCAGCAGTTACTTCGACAGGGGGACAGGGCAGCCCCAGCATTTT
J: TRBJ1-2; D: .; V: TRBV28; CDR3: CASSLTVIFNYGYTF; DNA: TGTGCCAGCAGTTTGACAGTGATTTTTAACTATGGCTACACCTTC
J: TRBJ2-3; D: .; V: TRBV3-1/TRBV3-2; CDR3: CASSQGGSSDTQYF; DNA: TGTGCCAGCAGCCAAGGTGGTAGTTCAGATACGCAGTATTTT
J: TRBJ1-1; D: .; V: TRBV30; CDR3: CAWSGSSRTEAFF; DNA: TGTGCCTGGAGCGGGAGTAGCCGAACTGAAGCTTTCTTT
J: TRBJ1-2; D: .; V: TRBV5-5; CDR3: CASSLVITGSYGYTF; DNA: TGTGCCAGCAGCTTGGTTATAACGGGTTCCTATGGCTACACCTTC
J: TRBJ1-2; D: TRBD1; V: TRBV15; CDR3: CATSRVGRGSAVHGYTF; DNA: TGTGCCACCAGCAGAGTGGGCAGGGGGTCTGCGGTCCATGGCTACACCTTC
J: TRBJ1-1; D: TRBD1; V: TRBV27; CDR3: CASSSQGTEAFF; DNA: TGTGCCAGCAGTTCACAGGGGACTGAAGCTTTCTTT
J: TRBJ2-7; D: TRBD1; V: TRBV4-2; CDR3: CASSQVPGPTGSPSYEQYF; DNA: TGTGCCAGCAGCCAAGTCCCGGGGCCGACAGGGTCTCCCTCCTACGAGCAGTACTTC
J: TRBJ1-2; D: TRBD1; V: TRBV4-2; CDR3: CASSQEGQLNYGYTF; DNA: TGTGCCAGCAGCCAAGAGGGACAGCTTAACTATGGCTACACCTTC